Reported below is one T cell receptor beta chain. The source of the sample is a study of cytomegalovirus exposure and HLA in healthy donors. Primers: 60 Vbeta forward and 13 Jbeta reverse. Authors' data handling: Per a later analysis, the number of unique TCR beta chains was about 80 million, of which 9 million to 14 million were shared. Some clones are missing from TCRdb's copy, which holds only in-frame ones; the method was immunoSEQ multiplex PCR. For V, J and clone size, that table is used; D and trimming come from the DNA. The repertoire has about 170,000 clones, roughly two thirds of them found once; the top ten carry about 4.9%. CDR1 and CDR2 (germline): LGHNT, FRNRAP. This CDR3 region has 13 residues. Between the trimmed V and J ends, which lost 7 bases and 3 bases, there was a span of 12 bases.

The sequence derives from a woman younger than 35 in good health and CMV-seropositive. V is TRBV12-5 and J is TRBJ1-1, with D possibly matching TRBD1 (5 bases). Specimen: PBMCs. CDR3 DNA sequence: TGTGCTAGTGCCCTAACAGGCTACACTGAAGCTTTCTTT. Its translation: CASALTGYTEAFF. Drawing the rest from reference TRBV12-5 and TRBJ1-1, the complete variable domain is DARVTQTPRHKVTEMGQEVTMRCQPILGHNTVFWYRQTMMQGLELLAYFRNRAPLDDSGMPKDRFSAEMPDATLATLKIQPSEPRDSAVYFCASALTGYTEAFFGQGTRLTVV.